This T cell receptor (beta chain) comes out of a study of blood T cell repertoires in COVID-19. The germline gives CDR1 MNHNS, CDR2 SASEGT. This CDR3 has 15 residues. Between the trimmed V and J ends, which lost 3 bases and 2 bases, there was a span of 14 bases. Repertoires were generated with immunoSEQ multiplex PCR, while TCRdb's copy carries only in-frame clones and drops some. The sample shows roughly 180,000 clones, roughly 80% of them seen only once. This clone was observed a few times. The study recruited people aged 18 to 89 years across approximately 25 US areas. The chain employs TRBV6-1 and TRBJ2-7; D may be TRBD2 (6 bases). Sequencing was carried out using PBMCs or T cells enriched from blood (not recorded which). The sequence derives from a woman aged 40-49 years with acute COVID-19. Here the CDR3 reads CASSDRPPGAYEQYV. The CDR3 DNA sequence: TGTGCCAGCAGTGACCGGCCACCGGGGGCCTACGAGCAGTACGTC.